Shown below are 23 T cell receptor beta chains from a single sample sequenced in a study of T cell repertoires in cytomegalovirus infection. A single record per CDR3 protein comes from TCRdb applying MiXCR to the reads. The sample records hundreds of thousands of distinct CDR3 sequences, roughly 35% being singletons. Sample: PBMCs. The origin of the receptors is a human donor in good health (CMV status not recorded). Some clones in this sample may be carry-over from other donors' samples.

This rearrangement joins TRBV29-1 to TRBJ2-5, with TRBD2 as a possible D gene (5 bases). This CDR3 contains 14 residues. With 3 bases removed from V and 1 base from J, the gap between germline ends came to 12 bases. Germline CDR1 SQVTM, CDR2 ANQGSEA. Here the CDR3 DNA reads TGCAGCGTTGATCCGTTAGCGACCCAAGAGACCCAGTACTTC. Translating it yields CSVDPLATQETQYF.

This chain uses TRBV7-6 with TRBJ2-7; D may match TRBD1 or TRBD2 (6 bases each). Germline-derived CDR1 and CDR2 are SGHVS and FNYEAQ. Trimming left V 3 bases short and J 4 bases short, with 19 bases between. This CDR3 spans 16 amino acids. As DNA, the CDR3 is TGTGCCAGCAGCTTTGCGGTGGGGGGCGCGGGGTACGAGCAGTACTTC. It specifies CASSFAVGGAGYEQYF.

V and J are TRBV6-1 and TRBJ1-5; D is unresolved. This CDR3 has 15 residues. Germline V gene lookup returns CDR1 MNHNS and CDR2 SASEGT. Trimming shortened V by 3 bases and J by 6 bases, and 15 bases separated the two germline ends. The CDR3 DNA follows: TGTGCCAGCAGTGACTTACTCGACGAGGGTCAGCCCCAGCATTTT. This gives the protein CASSDLLDEGQPQHF.

This clonotype appeared a few times. The chain recombines TRBV27 with TRBJ1-4; D is possibly TRBD1 (6 bases). Between the trimmed V and J ends, which lost 6 bases and 0 bases, there was a span of 17 bases. Per germline, CDR1 MNHEY and CDR2 SMNVEV (reference sequence). The CDR3 has 17 amino acids. CDR3 amino acids: CASSPGTLSTTNEKLFF. In nucleotides, the CDR3 is TGTGCCAGCAGCCCCGGGACATTATCTACAACTAATGAAAAACTGTTTTTT.

The V call is TRBV20-1, the J call TRBJ1-2, with TRBD1 identical over 9 bases. The CDR3 is 16 amino acids. Per the germline V gene, CDR1 is DFQATT and CDR2 is SNEGSKA (reference sequence). V was pared by 0 bases and J by 3 bases, with 8 bases of the junction left unmatched. The CDR3, as DNA: TGCAGTGCTAGAGATCACACAGGGGGCACTGACTATGGCTACACCTTC. Encoded protein: CSARDHTGGTDYGYTF.

With respect to this clonotype: A much larger clone sits a single nucleotide away, making a read error possible. J is TRBJ2-4 and V is TRBV7-2, with 7 bases lining up with TRBD1. This CDR3 has 15 amino acids. Germline-derived CDR1 and CDR2 are SGHTA and FQGNSA. The CDR3 region is CASSWIQGNKNIQSF. As DNA, the CDR3 is TGTGCCAGCAGCTGGATACAGGGGAACAAAAACATTCAGTCCTTC.

This clonotype was counted between two and nine times. The chain couples TRBV28 to TRBJ1-2; tentative D call: TRBD1 (5 bases). Trimming took 1 base from V and 4 from J, leaving 13 bases between them. The germline gives CDR1 MDHEN, CDR2 SYDVKM. The CDR3 totals 15 residues. CDR3 amino acids: CASSLSGSPIYGYTF. CDR3 nucleotides: TGTGCCAGCAGTTTATCAGGGTCCCCTATCTATGGCTACACCTTC.

The rearrangement joins TRBV7-2 to TRBJ1-1; 8 bases are a match to TRBD1. This CDR3 comprises 21 residues. With 2 bases clipped from V and 4 bases from J, the junction kept 24 bases outside the gene matches. Germline assignment: CDR1 SGHTA and CDR2 FQGNSA. Written as DNA, the CDR3 is TGTGCCAGCAGCTTACCGGGGATAAGGGAGGGCAGGGGGCCGGAGGGCACTGAAGCTTTCTTT. Its protein is CASSLPGIREGRGPEGTEAFF. Variable domain in full (rest from reference TRBV7-2 and TRBJ1-1): GAGVSQSPSNKVTEKGKDVELRCDPISGHTALYWYRQSLGQGLEFLIYFQGNSAPDKSGLPSDRFSAERTGGSVSTLTIQRTQQEDSAVYLCASSLPGIREGRGPEGTEAFFGQGTRLTVV.

This clonotype appeared a few times. CDR3 loop: CASSITGGPTDTQYF. The CDR3 nucleotides are TGTGCCAGTAGTATAACCGGGGGTCCCACAGATACGCAGTATTTT. The chain recombines TRBV19 with TRBJ2-3, with a possible D match to TRBD2 (6 bases). The V gene lost 2 bases and the J gene lost 2 bases, with 11 bases spanning the gap. Germline lookup yields CDR1 LNHDA and CDR2 SQIVND (reference sequence). CDR3 length: 15 amino acids.

In the case of this clonotype: This is likely a read error, given that the CDR3 carries no conserved phenylalanine or tryptophan at its end. CDR3: CASSLAGPRRDEQFL. Here the CDR3 DNA reads TGTGCCAGCAGCTTAGCGGGGCCAAGGCGGGATGAGCAGTTCTTA. This rearrangement joins TRBV7-2 to TRBJ2-1; D tentatively fits TRBD1 or TRBD2 (5 bases each). The CDR3 spans 15 residues. With 0 bases removed from V and 8 bases from J, the gap between germline ends came to 14 bases. Germline V gene lookup returns CDR1 SGHTA and CDR2 FQGNSA.

The rearrangement links TRBV29-1 to TRBJ2-7, with a tentative D call TRBD1 (6 bases). Trimming shortened V by 6 bases and J by 2 bases, and 17 bases separated the two germline ends. The germline V gene encodes CDR1 SQVTM and CDR2 ANQGSEA. CDR3 length: 14 residues. This CDR3 reads CSVTTHTGTYEQYF. The CDR3 nucleotides read TGCAGCGTGACGACCCACACAGGGACCTACGAGCAGTACTTC.

The CDR3: CASRPDTGVTTNEKLFF. CDR3 coding DNA: TGTGCCAGCAGGCCCGATACAGGGGTGACTACTAATGAAAAACTGTTTTTT. The genes are TRBV6-6 and TRBJ1-4, with TRBD1 matching over 7 bases. The CDR3 is 17 residues long. With V trimmed by 6 bases and J by 2 bases, 12 bases remained unmatched. Germline lookup yields CDR1 MNHNY and CDR2 SVGAGI (reference sequence).

This chain links TRBV7-9 with TRBJ1-4; D call uncertain. The V and J ends lost 5 bases and 0 bases respectively, with 13 bases between them. The length of the CDR3 is 16 residues. Germline CDR1 is SEHNR and CDR2 is FQNEAQ (reference sequence). This CDR3 is CASSPLVIATNEKLFF. DNA for the CDR3: TGTGCCAGCAGCCCCCTCGTTATCGCAACTAATGAAAAACTGTTTTTT. Using reference TRBV7-9 and TRBJ1-4 for the parts outside the CDR3, the full variable domain is DTGVSQNPRHKITKRGQNVTFRCDPISEHNRLYWYRQTLGQGPEFLTYFQNEAQLEKSRLLSDRFSAERPKGSFSTLEIQRTEQGDSAMYLCASSPLVIATNEKLFFGSGTQLSVL.

Note on this clonotype: At one of its ends the junction is not consistent with the germline gene, which may arise from a read error. The chain couples TRBV7-8 to TRBJ2-3, with a weak D call TRBD1 (5 bases). The CDR3 is made up of 15 amino acids. Germline CDR1 SGHVS, CDR2 FQNEAQ. The CDR3 sequence is CASSSTRVSTETQYF. The CDR3 DNA follows: TGTGCCAGCAGCTCCACACGGGTCTCGACAGAGACGCAGTATTTT. Drawing the rest from reference TRBV7-8 and TRBJ2-3, the complete variable domain is GAGVSQSPRYKVAKRGQDVALRCDPISGHVSLFWYQQALGQGPEFLTYFQNEAQLDKSGLPSDRFFAERPEGSVSTLKIQRTQQEDSAVYLCASSSTRVSTETQYFGPGTRLTVL.

Worth noting for this clonotype: This CDR3 is missing its conserved last phenylalanine or tryptophan, likely due to a read error. This chain links TRBV12-3 or TRBV12-4 with TRBJ1-5, with D possibly matching TRBD1 (6 bases). There are 15 residues in the CDR3. The DNA for the CDR3 is TGTGCCAGCAGTTTAGTCGGGGGGCGCAATCAGACCCAGCATTTG. Its protein is CASSLVGGRNQTQHL.

The V and J genes are TRBV7-8 and TRBJ2-5; 13 nucleotides agree with TRBD2. This CDR3 has 17 amino acids. The germline gives CDR1 SGHVS, CDR2 FQNEAQ. V was clipped by 5 bases and J by 5 bases; unmatched bases: 11. The CDR3 region is CASSRCLLAGGPETQYF. Here the CDR3 DNA reads TGTGCCAGCAGCCGATGCTTACTAGCGGGAGGGCCTGAGACCCAGTACTTC.

This clonotype was recorded only once. The chain recombines TRBV30 with TRBJ1-5; D call uncertain. Looked up from germline, CDR1 is GTSNPN and CDR2 is SVGIG (reference sequence). The length of the CDR3 is 14 residues. V gave up 0 bases and J gave up 7 bases, with 13 bases separating them. The CDR3: CAWSVRSGGQPQHF. DNA of the CDR3: TGTGCCTGGAGTGTACGGTCTGGCGGGCAGCCCCAGCATTTT.

This chain joins TRBV27 and TRBJ2-3, with D possibly TRBD2 on 6 matching bases. The V and J ends lost 6 bases and 5 bases respectively, with 15 bases between them. Germline-derived CDR1 and CDR2 are MNHEY and SMNVEV (reference sequence). CDR3 length equals 14 residues. The CDR3 coding sequence is TGTGCCAGCAGCATTGTCGGGGGAGGAGATACGCAGTATTTT. It is translated as CASSIVGGGDTQYF.

This clonotype showed up just a few times. The chain uses TRBV6-6 and TRBJ1-5, with 9 bases aligning to TRBD1. Per the germline V gene, CDR1 is MNHNY and CDR2 is SVGAGI (reference sequence). The CDR3 runs to 15 residues. The V segment lost 5 bases and the J segment 0 bases; nucleotides outside the gene matches: 2. CDR3 protein: CASSGQGFSNQPQHF. The CDR3 DNA reads as TGTGCCAGCAGTGGACAGGGGTTTAGCAATCAGCCCCAGCATTTT.

Remarks on this clonotype: Because it lacks the conserved phenylalanine or tryptophan at the end, this CDR3 is likely a read error. V is TRBV28 and J is TRBJ2-5, with 8 bases identical to TRBD1. The trim removed 7 bases at V and 4 bases at J, leaving 8 bases unmatched. CDR1 MDHEN and CDR2 SYDVKM come from the germline V gene. The CDR3 spans 14 residues. The CDR3 spells CASKTPGGGETQYI. The CDR3 DNA reads as TGTGCCAGCAAAACCCCAGGGGGCGGAGAGACCCAGTACATC.

For this clonotype: Germline and junction disagree at one end, which may indicate a read error. This chain links TRBV4-1 with TRBJ1-2, with D tentatively TRBD1 (5 bases). This CDR3 has 15 amino acids. Germline V gene data show CDR1 as MGHRA and CDR2 as YSYEKL. The CDR3 DNA follows: TGTGCCAGCAGCCAAGACGCCCCCTTAAAGACAGACTACACCTTC. Its translation: CASSQDAPLKTDYTF.

Concerning this clonotype itself: At one of its ends the junction is not consistent with the germline gene, which may arise from a read error. The chain has TRBV20-1 and TRBJ2-5, with D tentatively TRBD1 (6 bases). The CDR3 is 14 amino acids. CDR1 and CDR2 from the germline V gene are DFQATT and SNEGSKA (reference sequence). This CDR3 is CSARSGQSTETQNF. The CDR3 DNA reads TGCAGTGCTAGAAGCGGACAGTCTACGGAGACCCAGAACTTC.

V and J are TRBV10-3 and TRBJ2-3, with TRBD2 matching over 7 bases. CDR1 and CDR2 (germline): ENHRY, SYGVKD. This CDR3 is built from 14 residues. V trimming: 3 bases; J trimming: 1 base; junction bases outside the gene matches: 1. The CDR3 nucleotides are TGTGCCATCAGTGATGCGGGGGGCACAGATACGCAGTATTTT. It is translated as CAISDAGGTDTQYF.